This T cell receptor beta chain was recorded in a study of blood T cell repertoires in COVID-19. Looking at the study overall: From the United States, Italy and Spain came samples of acute and convalescent COVID-19.

The CDR3 has 19 residues. In germline, CDR1 is MDHEN, CDR2 SYDVKM. Unmatched junction bases numbered 12, after V lost 5 bases and J lost 0 bases. Assay: immunoSEQ multiplex PCR; the TCRdb copy retains only in-frame clones and omits some. The sample lists tens of thousands of clones; around 87% were seen once. The genes are TRBV28 and TRBJ1-6; 8 bases map to TRBD1. Sequencing used peripheral blood. The clonotype originates from a human donor in a cohort sampled during active COVID-19. The CDR3 loop is CASSLGKHRGSSYNSPLHF. The CDR3 nucleotides are TGTGCCAGCAGTCTTGGGAAACACAGGGGGAGCTCCTATAATTCACCCCTCCACTTT.